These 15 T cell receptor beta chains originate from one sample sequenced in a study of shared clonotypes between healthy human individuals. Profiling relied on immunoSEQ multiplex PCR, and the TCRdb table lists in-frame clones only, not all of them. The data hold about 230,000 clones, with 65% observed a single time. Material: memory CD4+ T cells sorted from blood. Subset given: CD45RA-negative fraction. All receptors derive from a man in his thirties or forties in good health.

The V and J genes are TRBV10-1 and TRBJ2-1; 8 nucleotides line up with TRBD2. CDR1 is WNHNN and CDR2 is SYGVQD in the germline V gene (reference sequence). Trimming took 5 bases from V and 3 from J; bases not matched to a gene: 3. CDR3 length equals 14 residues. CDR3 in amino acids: CASSTGLVYNEQFF. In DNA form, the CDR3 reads TGCGCCAGCAGTACGGGACTAGTCTACAATGAGCAGTTCTTC.

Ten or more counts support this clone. As DNA, the CDR3 is TGTGCCAGCAGCTTGAATGTCTTGTGGGCTGAAGCTTTCTTT. Translating gives CASSLNVLWAEAFF. This sequence joins TRBV5-6 and TRBJ1-1; unclear D gene. The V gene's germline CDR1 is SGHDT and CDR2 YYEEEE. V gave up 1 base and J gave up 6 bases, with 13 bases separating them. The CDR3 length is 14 residues.

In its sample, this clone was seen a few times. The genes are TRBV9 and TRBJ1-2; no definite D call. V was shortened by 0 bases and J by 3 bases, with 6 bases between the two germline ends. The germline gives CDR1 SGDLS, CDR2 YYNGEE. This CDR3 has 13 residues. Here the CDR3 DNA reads TGTGCCAGCAGCGTAGGCCGCGACTATGGCTACACCTTC. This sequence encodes CASSVGRDYGYTF.

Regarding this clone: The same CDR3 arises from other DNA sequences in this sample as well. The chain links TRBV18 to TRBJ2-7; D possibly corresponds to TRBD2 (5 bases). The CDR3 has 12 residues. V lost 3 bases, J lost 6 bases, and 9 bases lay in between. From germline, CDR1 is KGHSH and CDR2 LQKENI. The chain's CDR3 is CASSPSRVEQYF. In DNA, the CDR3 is TGTGCCAGCTCACCCTCGCGGGTCGAGCAGTACTTC.

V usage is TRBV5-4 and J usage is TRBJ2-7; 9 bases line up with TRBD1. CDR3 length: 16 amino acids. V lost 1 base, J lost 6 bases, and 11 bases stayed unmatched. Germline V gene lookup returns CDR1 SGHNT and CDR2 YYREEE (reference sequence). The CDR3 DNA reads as TGTGCCAGCAGCTTGAGCACCGGGACAGGGCGAAGCGAGCAGTACTTC. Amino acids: CASSLSTGTGRSEQYF.

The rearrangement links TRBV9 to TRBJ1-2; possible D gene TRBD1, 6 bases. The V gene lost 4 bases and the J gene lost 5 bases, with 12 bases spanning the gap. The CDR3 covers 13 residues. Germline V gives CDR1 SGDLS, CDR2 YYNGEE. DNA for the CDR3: TGTGCCAGCAGCCCCCGGGACAAATATGGCTACACCTTC. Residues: CASSPRDKYGYTF.

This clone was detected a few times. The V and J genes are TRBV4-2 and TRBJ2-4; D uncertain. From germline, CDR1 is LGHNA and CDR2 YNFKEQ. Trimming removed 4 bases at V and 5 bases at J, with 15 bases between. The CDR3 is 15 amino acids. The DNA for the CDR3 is TGTGCCAGCAGCCGAGACAACGCAGATCAAAACATTCAGTACTTC. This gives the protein CASSRDNADQNIQYF.

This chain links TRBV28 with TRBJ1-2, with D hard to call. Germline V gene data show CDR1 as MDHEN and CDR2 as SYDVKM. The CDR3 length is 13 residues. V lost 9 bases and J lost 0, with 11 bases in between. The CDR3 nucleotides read TGTGCCAGTCGCCGGAGAGCTAACTATGGCTACACCTTC. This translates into CASRRRANYGYTF.

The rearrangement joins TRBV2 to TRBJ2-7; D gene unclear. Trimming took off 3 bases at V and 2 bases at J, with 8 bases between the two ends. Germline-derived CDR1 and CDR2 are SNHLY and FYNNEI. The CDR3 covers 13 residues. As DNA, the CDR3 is TGTGCCAGCAGTGATCCCGATACCTACGAGCAGTACTTC. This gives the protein CASSDPDTYEQYF.

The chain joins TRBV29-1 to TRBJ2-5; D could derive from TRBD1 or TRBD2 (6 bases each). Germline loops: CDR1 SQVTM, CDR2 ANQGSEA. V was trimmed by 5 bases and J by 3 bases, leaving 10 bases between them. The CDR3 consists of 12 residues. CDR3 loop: CSVLRGEETQYF. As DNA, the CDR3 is TGCAGCGTTCTAAGGGGGGAAGAGACCCAGTACTTC.

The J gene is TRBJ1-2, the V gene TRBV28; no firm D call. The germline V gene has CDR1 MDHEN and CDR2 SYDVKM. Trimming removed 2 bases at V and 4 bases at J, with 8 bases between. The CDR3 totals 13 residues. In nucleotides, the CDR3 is TGTGCCAGCAGTTTAGAGTACCTCTATGGCTACACCTTC. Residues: CASSLEYLYGYTF.

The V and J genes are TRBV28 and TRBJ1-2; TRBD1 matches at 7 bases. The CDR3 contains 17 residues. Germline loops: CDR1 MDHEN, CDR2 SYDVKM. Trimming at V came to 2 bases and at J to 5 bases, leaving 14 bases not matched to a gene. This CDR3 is CASSLVDRRVPRYGYTF. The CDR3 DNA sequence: TGTGCCAGCAGTTTAGTGGACAGGCGGGTCCCTAGATATGGCTACACCTTC.

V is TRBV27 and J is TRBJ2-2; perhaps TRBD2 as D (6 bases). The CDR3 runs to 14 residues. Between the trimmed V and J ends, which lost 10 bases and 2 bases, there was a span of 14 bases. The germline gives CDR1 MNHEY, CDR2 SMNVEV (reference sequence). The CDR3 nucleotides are TGTGCCACCGTCCGGCGGGACAACACCGGGGAGCTGTTTTTT. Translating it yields CATVRRDNTGELFF.

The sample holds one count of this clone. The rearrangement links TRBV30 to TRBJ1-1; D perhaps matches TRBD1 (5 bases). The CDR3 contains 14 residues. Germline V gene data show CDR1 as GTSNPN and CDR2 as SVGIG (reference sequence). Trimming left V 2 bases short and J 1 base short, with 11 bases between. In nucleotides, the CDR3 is TGTGCCTGGAGTTCGGGACGGAAGAACACTGAAGCTTTCTTT. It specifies CAWSSGRKNTEAFF.

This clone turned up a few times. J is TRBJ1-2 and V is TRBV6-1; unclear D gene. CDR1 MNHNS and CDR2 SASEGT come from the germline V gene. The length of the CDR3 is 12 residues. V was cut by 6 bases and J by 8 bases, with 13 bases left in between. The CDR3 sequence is CASRPGSGGYTF. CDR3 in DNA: TGTGCCAGCAGGCCGGGATCGGGGGGCTACACCTTC.